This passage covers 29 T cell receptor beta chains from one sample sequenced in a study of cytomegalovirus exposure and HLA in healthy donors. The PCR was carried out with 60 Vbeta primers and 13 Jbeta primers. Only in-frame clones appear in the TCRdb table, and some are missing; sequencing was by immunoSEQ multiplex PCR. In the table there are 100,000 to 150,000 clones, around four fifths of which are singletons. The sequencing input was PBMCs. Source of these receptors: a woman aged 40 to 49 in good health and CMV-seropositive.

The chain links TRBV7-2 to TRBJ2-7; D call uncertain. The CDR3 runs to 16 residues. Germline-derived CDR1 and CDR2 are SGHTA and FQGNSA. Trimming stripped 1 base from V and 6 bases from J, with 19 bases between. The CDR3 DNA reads TGTGCCAGCAGCTTAGGAGCAACAGCCCTCACCGGCGAGCAGTACTTC. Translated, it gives CASSLGATALTGEQYF.

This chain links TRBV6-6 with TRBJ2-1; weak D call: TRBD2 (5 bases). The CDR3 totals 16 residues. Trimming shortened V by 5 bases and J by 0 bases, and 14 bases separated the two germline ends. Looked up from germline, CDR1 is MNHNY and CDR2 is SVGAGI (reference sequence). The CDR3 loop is CASSTLAESSYNEQFF. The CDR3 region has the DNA TGTGCCAGCAGTACCCTAGCAGAGAGCTCCTACAATGAGCAGTTCTTC.

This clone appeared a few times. The CDR3 loop reads CASSERRHYGYTF. The DNA for the CDR3 is TGTGCCAGCAGTGAGAGGAGGCACTATGGCTACACCTTC. V gene TRBV2 combines with J gene TRBJ1-2; D gene ambiguous. This CDR3 spans 13 amino acids. Trimming left V 3 bases short and J 3 bases short, with 8 bases between. The V gene's germline CDR1 is SNHLY and CDR2 FYNNEI.

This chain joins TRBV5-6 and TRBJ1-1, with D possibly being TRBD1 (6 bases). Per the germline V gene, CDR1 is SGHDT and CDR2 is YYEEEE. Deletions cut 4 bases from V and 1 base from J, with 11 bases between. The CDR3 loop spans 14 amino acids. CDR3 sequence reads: CASSAYRENTEAFF. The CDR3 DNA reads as TGTGCCAGCAGCGCCTACAGGGAGAACACTGAAGCTTTCTTT.

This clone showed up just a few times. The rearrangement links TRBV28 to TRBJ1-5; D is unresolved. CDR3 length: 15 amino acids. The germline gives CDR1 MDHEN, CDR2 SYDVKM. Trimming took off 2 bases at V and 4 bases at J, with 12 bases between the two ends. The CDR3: CASSLTRRGNQPQHF. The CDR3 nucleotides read TGTGCCAGCAGTTTAACAAGGAGAGGAAATCAGCCCCAGCATTTT.

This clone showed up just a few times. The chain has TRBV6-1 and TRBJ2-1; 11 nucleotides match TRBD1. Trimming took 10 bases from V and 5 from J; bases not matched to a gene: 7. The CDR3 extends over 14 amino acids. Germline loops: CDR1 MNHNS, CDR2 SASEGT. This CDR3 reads CATLRDRGNNEQFF. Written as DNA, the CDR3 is TGTGCCACTCTCCGGGACAGGGGGAACAATGAGCAGTTCTTC.

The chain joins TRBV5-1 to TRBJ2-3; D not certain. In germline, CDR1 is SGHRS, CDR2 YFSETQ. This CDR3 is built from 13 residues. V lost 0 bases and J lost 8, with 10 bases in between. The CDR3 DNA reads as TGCGCCAGCAGCTTGGGGAGCGACGGTACGCAGTATTTT. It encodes CASSLGSDGTQYF.

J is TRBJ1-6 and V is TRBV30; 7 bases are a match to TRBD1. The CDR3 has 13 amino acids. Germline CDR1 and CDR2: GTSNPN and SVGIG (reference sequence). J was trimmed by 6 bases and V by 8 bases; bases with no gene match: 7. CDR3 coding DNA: TGTGCCACCAGGGCAGGGGGTAATTCACCCCTCCACTTT. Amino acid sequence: CATRAGGNSPLHF. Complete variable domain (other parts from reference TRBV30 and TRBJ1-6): SQTIHQWPATLVQPVGSPLSLECTVEGTSNPNLYWYRQAAGRGLQLLFYSVGIGQISSEVPQNLSASRPQDRQFILSSKKLLLSDSGFYLCATRAGGNSPLHFGNGTRLTVT.

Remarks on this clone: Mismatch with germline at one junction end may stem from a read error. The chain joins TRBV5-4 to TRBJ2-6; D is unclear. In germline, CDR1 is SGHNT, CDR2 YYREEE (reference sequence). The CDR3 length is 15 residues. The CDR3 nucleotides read TGTGCCAACAGCTTGAAAGCCTCTGGGGCCAACGTCCTGACTTTC. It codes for CANSLKASGANVLTF. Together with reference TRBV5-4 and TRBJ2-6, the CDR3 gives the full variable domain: ETGVTQSPTHLIKTRGQQVTLRCSSQSGHNTVSWYQQALGQGPQFIFQYYREEENGRGNFPPRFSGLQFPNYSSELNVNALELDDSALYLCANSLKASGANVLTFGAGSRLTVL.

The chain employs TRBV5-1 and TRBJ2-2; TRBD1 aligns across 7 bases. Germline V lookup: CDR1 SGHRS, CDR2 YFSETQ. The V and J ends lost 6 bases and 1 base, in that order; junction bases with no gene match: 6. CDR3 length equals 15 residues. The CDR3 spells CASTERQGNTGELFF. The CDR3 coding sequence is TGCGCCAGCACCGAAAGACAGGGGAACACCGGGGAGCTGTTTTTT.

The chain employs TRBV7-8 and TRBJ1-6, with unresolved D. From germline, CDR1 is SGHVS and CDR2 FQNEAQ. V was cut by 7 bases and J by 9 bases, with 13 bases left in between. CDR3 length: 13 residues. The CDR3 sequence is CASTDDSSSPLHF. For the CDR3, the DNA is TGTGCCAGCACCGATGATAGTTCTTCACCCCTCCACTTT.

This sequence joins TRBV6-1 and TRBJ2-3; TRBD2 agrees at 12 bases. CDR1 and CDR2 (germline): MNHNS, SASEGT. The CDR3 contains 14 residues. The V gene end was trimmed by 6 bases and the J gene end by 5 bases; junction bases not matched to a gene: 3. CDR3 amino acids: CASRTSGSGDTQYF. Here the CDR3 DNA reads TGTGCCAGCAGGACTAGCGGGAGTGGAGATACGCAGTATTTT.

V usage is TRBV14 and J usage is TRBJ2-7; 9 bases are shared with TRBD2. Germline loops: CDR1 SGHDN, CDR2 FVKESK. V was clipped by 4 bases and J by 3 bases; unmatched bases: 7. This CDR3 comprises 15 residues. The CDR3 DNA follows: TGTGCCAGCAGCCCTTTAGTAGCGGGAGACTACGAGCAGTACTTC. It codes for CASSPLVAGDYEQYF.

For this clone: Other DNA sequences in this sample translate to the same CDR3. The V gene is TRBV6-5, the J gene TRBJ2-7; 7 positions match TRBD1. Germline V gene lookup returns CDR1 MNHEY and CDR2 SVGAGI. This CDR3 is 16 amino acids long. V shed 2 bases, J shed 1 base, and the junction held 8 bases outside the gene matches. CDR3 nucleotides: TGTGCCAGCAGTTACCGGACAGGAGGCAAGTCCTACGAGCAGTACTTC. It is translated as CASSYRTGGKSYEQYF.

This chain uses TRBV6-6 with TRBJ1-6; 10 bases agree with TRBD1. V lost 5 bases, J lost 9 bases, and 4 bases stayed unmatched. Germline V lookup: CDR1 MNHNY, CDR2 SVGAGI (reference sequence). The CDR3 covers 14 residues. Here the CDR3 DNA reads TGTGCCAGCAGTCGACAGGGGGCCTCTTCACCCCTCCACTTT. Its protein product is CASSRQGASSPLHF.

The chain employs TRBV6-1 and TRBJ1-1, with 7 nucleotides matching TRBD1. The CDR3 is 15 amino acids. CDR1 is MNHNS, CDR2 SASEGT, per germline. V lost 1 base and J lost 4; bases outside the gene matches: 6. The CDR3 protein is CASSEETGRATEAFF. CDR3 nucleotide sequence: TGTGCCAGCAGTGAAGAGACAGGGCGCGCCACTGAAGCTTTCTTT.

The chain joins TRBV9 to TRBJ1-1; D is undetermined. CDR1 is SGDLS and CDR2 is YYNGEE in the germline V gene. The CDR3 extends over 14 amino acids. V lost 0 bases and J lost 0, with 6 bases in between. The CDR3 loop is CASSVAPVNTEAFF. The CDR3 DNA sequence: TGTGCCAGCAGCGTAGCTCCGGTGAACACTGAAGCTTTCTTT.

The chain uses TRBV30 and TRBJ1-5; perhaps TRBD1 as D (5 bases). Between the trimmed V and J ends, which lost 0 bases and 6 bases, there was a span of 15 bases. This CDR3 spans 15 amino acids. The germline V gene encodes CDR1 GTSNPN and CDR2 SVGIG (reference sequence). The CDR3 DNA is TGTGCCTGGAGTGTAGGGCAGGGAGGGCGTCAGCCCCAGCATTTT. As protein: CAWSVGQGGRQPQHF. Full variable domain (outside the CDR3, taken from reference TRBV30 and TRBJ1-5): SQTIHQWPATLVQPVGSPLSLECTVEGTSNPNLYWYRQAAGRGLQLLFYSVGIGQISSEVPQNLSASRPQDRQFILSSKKLLLSDSGFYLCAWSVGQGGRQPQHFGDGTRLSIL.

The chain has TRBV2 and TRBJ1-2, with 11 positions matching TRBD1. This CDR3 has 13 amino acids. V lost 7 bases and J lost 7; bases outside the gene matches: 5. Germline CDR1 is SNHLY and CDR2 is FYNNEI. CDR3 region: CASIGTGGCGYTF. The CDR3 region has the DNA TGTGCCAGCATAGGGACAGGGGGTTGTGGCTACACCTTC. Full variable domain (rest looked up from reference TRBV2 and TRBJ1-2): EPEVTQTPSHQVTQMGQEVILRCVPISNHLYFYWYRQILGQKVEFLVSFYNNEISEKSEIFDDQFSVERPDGSNFTLKIRSTKLEDSAMYFCASIGTGGCGYTFGSGTRLTVV.

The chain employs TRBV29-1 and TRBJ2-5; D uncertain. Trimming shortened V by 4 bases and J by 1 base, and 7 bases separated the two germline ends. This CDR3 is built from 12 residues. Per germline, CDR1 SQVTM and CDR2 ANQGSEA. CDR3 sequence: CSVVGLQETQYF. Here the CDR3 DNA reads TGCAGCGTTGTCGGTCTCCAAGAGACCCAGTACTTC.

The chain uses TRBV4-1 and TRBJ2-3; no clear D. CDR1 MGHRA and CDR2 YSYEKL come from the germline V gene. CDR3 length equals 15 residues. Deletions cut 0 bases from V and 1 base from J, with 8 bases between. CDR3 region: CASSQDREGTDTQYF. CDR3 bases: TGCGCCAGCAGCCAAGATCGCGAGGGCACAGATACGCAGTATTTT.

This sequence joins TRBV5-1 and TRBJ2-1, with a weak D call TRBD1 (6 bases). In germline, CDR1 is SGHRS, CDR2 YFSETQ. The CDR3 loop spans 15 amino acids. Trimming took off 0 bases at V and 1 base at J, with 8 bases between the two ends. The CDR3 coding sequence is TGCGCCAGCAGCTTGGCAGGGGATTCCTACAATGAGCAGTTCTTC. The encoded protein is CASSLAGDSYNEQFF.

The CDR3 DNA reads as TGTGCCAGCAGTTTAGTCCTAGGTGGCTACACCTTC. Its translation: CASSLVLGGYTF. The chain links TRBV28 to TRBJ1-2; D ambiguous. V lost 2 bases and J lost 7, with 8 bases in between. The CDR3 consists of 12 residues. The germline V gene has CDR1 MDHEN and CDR2 SYDVKM.

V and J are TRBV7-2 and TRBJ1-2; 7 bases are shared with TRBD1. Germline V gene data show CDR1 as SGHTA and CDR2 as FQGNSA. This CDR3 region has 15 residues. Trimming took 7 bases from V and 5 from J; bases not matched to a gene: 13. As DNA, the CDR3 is TGTGCCAGCACCGAATCCGGACAGGAAGGATATGGCTACACCTTC. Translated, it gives CASTESGQEGYGYTF.

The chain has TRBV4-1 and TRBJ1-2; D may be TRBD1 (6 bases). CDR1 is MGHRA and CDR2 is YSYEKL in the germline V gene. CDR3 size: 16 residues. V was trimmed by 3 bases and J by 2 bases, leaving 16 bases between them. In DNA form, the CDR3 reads TGCGCCAGCAGCCACCTCCAGACAGGAATCAACTATGGCTACACCTTC. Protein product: CASSHLQTGINYGYTF.

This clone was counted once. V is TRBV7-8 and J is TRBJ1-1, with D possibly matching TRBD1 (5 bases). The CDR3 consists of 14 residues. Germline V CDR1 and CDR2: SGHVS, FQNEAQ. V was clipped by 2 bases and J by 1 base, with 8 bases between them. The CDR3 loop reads CASSLIGGNTEAFF. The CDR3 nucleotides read TGTGCCAGCAGCTTAATCGGGGGGAACACTGAAGCTTTCTTT.

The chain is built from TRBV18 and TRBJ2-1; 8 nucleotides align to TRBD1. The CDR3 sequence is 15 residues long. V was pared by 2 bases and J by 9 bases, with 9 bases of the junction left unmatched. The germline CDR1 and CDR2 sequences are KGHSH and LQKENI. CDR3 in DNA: TGTGCCAGCTCACCATACGGCAGGGGGCTGGGTGAGCAGTTCTTC. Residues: CASSPYGRGLGEQFF.

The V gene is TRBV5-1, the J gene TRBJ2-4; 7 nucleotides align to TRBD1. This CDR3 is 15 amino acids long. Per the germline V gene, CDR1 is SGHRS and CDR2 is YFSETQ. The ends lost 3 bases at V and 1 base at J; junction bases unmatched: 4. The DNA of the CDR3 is TGCGCCAGCAGCTCGTCCAGGGGGGCCAAAAACATTCAGTACTTC. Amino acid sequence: CASSSSRGAKNIQYF.

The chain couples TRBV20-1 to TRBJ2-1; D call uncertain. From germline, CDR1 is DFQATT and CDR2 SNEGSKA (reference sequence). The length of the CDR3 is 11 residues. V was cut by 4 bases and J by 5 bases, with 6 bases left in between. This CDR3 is CSAILNNEQFF. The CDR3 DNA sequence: TGCAGTGCTATACTAAACAATGAGCAGTTCTTC.